This TCR beta chain was obtained from a study of CD4+ T cells in melanoma (dated by TCRdb to 2022 to 2024). Describing the broader study: The study investigated neoantigen-specific CD4+ T cells in human melanoma. Overall study results and their limits: Neoantigen-specific CD4+ T cells were reported to be correlated with the function of CD8+ T cells, macrophages and B cells. Neoantigen-specific CD4+ T cells in melanoma were reported to show diverse differentiation states.

The library was obtained by the immunoSEQ multiplex PCR assay. Held by TCRdb, this immuneACCESS table contains in-frame sequences only and omits some clones. Under half of the omission traces to an unresolved V gene where checked; the cause of the rest is unknown. The sample includes tens of thousands of clones, with roughly two thirds observed a single time. Roughly 4.9% of the sample is taken by the ten largest. Patients with melanoma were used as donors. Reading the germline V gene gives CDR1 SNHLY and CDR2 FYNNEI. Trimming costs V 5 bases and J 1 base, and their ends lie 12 bases apart. The cysteine opens and the phenylalanine closes a CDR3 of 15 amino acids. The retained sequence is limited to the CDR3, 45 bases, with the frame set at the first base. As for this clone: The specificity of this receptor is unknown. No base qualities exist here, and no much larger clone lies one base off it.

The sample comprised tumor tissue. The source of this sequence is a human donor with melanoma. The chain is made from TRBV2 and TRBJ1-3; no D gene call is confident. CDR3 region: CASSLWQVSGNTIYF. The DNA sequence is given as TGTGCCAGCAGTCTCTGGCAGGTGTCTGGAAACACCATATATTTT. When the CDR3 is completed using the reference TRBV2 and TRBJ1-3 genes on either side, the full variable domain is EPEVTQTPSHQVTQMGQEVILRCVPISNHLYFYWYRQILGQKVEFLVSFYNNEISEKSEIFDDQFSVERPDGSNFTLKIRSTKLEDSAMYFCASSLWQVSGNTIYFGEGSWLTVV.